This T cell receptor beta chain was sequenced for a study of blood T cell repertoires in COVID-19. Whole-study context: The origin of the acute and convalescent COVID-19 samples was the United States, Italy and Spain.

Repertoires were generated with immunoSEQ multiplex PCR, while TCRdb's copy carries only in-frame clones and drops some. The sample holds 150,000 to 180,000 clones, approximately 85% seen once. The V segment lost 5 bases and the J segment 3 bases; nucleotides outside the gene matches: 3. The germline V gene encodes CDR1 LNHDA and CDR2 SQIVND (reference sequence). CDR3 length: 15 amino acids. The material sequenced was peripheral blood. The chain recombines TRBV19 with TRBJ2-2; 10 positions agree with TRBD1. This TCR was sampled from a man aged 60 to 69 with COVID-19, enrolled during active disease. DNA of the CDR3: TGTGCCAGTAGTCTAGGGACAGGGGACACCGGGGAGCTGTTTTTT. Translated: CASSLGTGDTGELFF.